Listed below are T cell receptor beta chains from one sample, sequenced in a study of beta chain features in type 1 diabetes. The method was immunoSEQ multiplex PCR; TCRdb's version includes in-frame clones alone and lacks a portion of them. The sample yields fewer than 250,000 clones, roughly 14% seen once. Source material: naive CD4+ T cells from blood. The receptors shown here come from a woman aged 40 to 50 in good health. The CDR3 runs from the conserved cysteine through the conserved F or W. The order of the fields is J gene, clone size, V gene, D gene, CDR3 DNA, CDR3 protein. D genes are given only for firm matches. Size is omitted from some rows. Given values are once, few, many or a class for expanded clones.

TRBJ2-5 - TRBV7-6 TRBD2 TGTGCCAGCAGCTTAGTTGCCAGCGGGGGGGCTGGTTCGGGGACCCAGTACTTC CASSLVASGGAGSGTQYF
TRBJ2-3 few TRBV5-1 - TGCGCCAGCAGTCCGGGGTGGACAGATACGCAGTATTTT CASSPGWTDTQYF
TRBJ1-4 - TRBV6-5 - TGTGCCAGCAGTTACAGACCCCTGGACAGTGAAAAACTGTTTTTT CASSYRPLDSEKLFF
TRBJ1-1 - TRBV19 TRBD1 TGTGCCATCCTTGCCCGGGACAGCGAAGCTTTCTTT CAILARDSEAFF
TRBJ1-1 - TRBV5-1 TRBD1 TGCGCCAGCAGCTCCGTCAGGGGGCGGGACCTGGGCACTGAAGCTTTCTTT CASSSVRGRDLGTEAFF
TRBJ1-1 few TRBV7-9 - TGTGCCAGCAGCTTAGTCATGGGGGCTTTGGGCACTGAAGCTTTCTTT CASSLVMGALGTEAFF
TRBJ2-3 few TRBV6-5 TRBD2 TGTGCCAGCAGACCCCTAGCGGGGGGGGGAGATACGCAGTATTTT CASRPLAGGGDTQYF
TRBJ1-4 few TRBV4-1 - TGCGCCAGCAGCCAAGTCCCGGGAGGTAATGAAAAACTGTTTTTT CASSQVPGGNEKLFF
TRBJ1-4 - TRBV7-9 TRBD1 TGTGCCAGCAGCCCCTGGGGACAGGAAAATGAAAAACTGTTTTTT CASSPWGQENEKLFF
TRBJ2-3 - TRBV7-2 TRBD2 TGTGCCAGCAGCTTAGGACTAGCCCCCACAGATACGCAGTATTTT CASSLGLAPTDTQYF
TRBJ1-1 - TRBV13 TRBD1 TGTGCCAGCAGCGGCCGGACAGGGGGGAACACTGAAGCTTTCTTT CASSGRTGGNTEAFF
TRBJ1-2 few TRBV7-6 - TGTGCCAGCAGCTTACAGGGGCGCTATGGCTACACCTTC CASSLQGRYGYTF
TRBJ2-5 - TRBV18 TRBD1 TGTGCCAGCTCACCCCCCGGGACAGGGGAGACCCAGTACTTC CASSPPGTGETQYF
TRBJ2-7 - TRBV12-5 TRBD2 TGTGCTAGTGGTTTGGTACGGGGCGGGGGAGACTACGAGCAGTACTTC CASGLVRGGGDYEQYF
TRBJ1-6 - TRBV3-1/TRBV3-2 - TGTGCCAGCACCGAGCCCCTCCACTTT CASTEPLHF
TRBJ2-1 - TRBV5-4 - TGTGCCATCCTAGCTTGGACGGGGGATGTCAATGAGCAGTTCTTC CAILAWTGDVNEQFF
TRBJ1-2 few TRBV25-1 - TGTGCCAGCAGTGACCTAGCTCGTAACTATGGCTACACCTTC CASSDLARNYGYTF